The present T cell receptor beta chain was sequenced within a study of T cell responses to AZD1222 COVID-19 vaccine (dated by TCRdb to about 2021). For the study in its entirety: AZD1222 recipients with second doses at about 4 weeks or about 12 weeks were pooled, because spike-specific TCR depth and breadth did not differ between schedules. A total of 233 trial participants underwent TCR sequencing, of whom more than 200 had received two doses of AZD1222 and 26 had received two doses of the MenACWY control vaccine. Trial participants were enrolled by age into 18-55, 56-69 and 70-plus year subgroups, with approximately 150, 28 and 58 TCR-sequenced participants respectively.

This sample's time point label indicates: baseline before first vaccination. The vaccinee samples were drawn from two UK trials, COV001 and COV002, one of which was a single-blind randomized controlled phase 2/3 trial testing AZD1222 (ChAdOx1 nCoV-19) in healthy adults. Trial participant PBMC samples were collected at day 0 and day 28 after the second dose for TCRbeta chain sequencing. Study-wide findings and limitations: Only five to seven AZD1222 recipients were SARS-CoV-2 seropositive at baseline, limiting conclusions about previously exposed vaccinees. The 56-69-year group was small, and its depth increase did not reach significance, likely because of low power. Because no samples from the day 14 peak response were available, repertoires could be characterized only after the peak T cell response. Reportedly, close to half of the unique spike-specific TCRs recognized epitopes lying outside the regions that are mutated in the B.1.351 and B.1.1.7 variants. After two AZD1222 doses, spike-specific TCR breadth and depth were significantly higher than at day 0 and than in MenACWY recipients. The vaccine-associated CD4 TCRs covered the entire spike protein, and the dominant responses fell in regions 160-218 and 743-854. Participants were mostly white British and included more females than males, and it was suggested by the authors that clonal diversity may have been underestimated.

According to the germline V gene, CDR1 reads MNHEY and CDR2 reads SVGEGT. The CDR3 contains 11 residues, cysteine and phenylalanine counted. Kept here is only the CDR3 DNA, which spans 33 bases and is read in frame from base 1. V is pared back by 3 bases and J by 7 bases, with 6 bases lying between the germline termini. As regards this clone: Its antigen is not yet known. No base quality information exists; no much larger clone differs at one position.

The CDR3 regions of human TCRbeta chains were analyzed by immunosequencing. Under the source paper's analysis protocol: Repertoire TCRs were matched against a reference library of SARS-CoV-2-specific TCRs generated with the MIRA antigen-specificity platform. Breadth was defined as the fraction of unique TCRs that were SARS-CoV-2-associated, and depth was defined as the fraction of total T cells that were SARS-CoV-2-associated. Using the MIRA data, each spike-specific TCR was assigned both to the spike region to which the TCR was reactive and to a CD4 or CD8 class. Log10-transformed breadth and depth values were compared by one-way ANOVA with Sidak's multiple comparisons tests. TCRdb limited this immuneACCESS table to in-frame rearrangements with V and J called. A share of clones is missing; checked studies link under half to unresolved V genes, and the rest is unexplained. The DNA gave D and trimming, while V, J and clone size come from that table. Within this sample are around 140,000 clones, with roughly 90% of them counted one time only. The ten largest clones represent approximately 1.6% of the sample.

The rearrangement joined TRBV6-2 or TRBV6-3 to TRBJ1-1; the D gene assignment is ambiguous. This TCR came from an adult in good health. The sample was peripheral blood, taken on day 0 of AZD1222 vaccination. The DNA sequence is given as TGTGCCAGCAGTTATCCGGGTGAAGCTTTCTTT. Its translation is CASSYPGEAFF.